These T cell receptor beta chains were read from a single sample in a study of T cell responses to AZD1222 COVID-19 vaccine. Only in-frame clones appear in the TCRdb table, and some are missing; sequencing was by immunoSEQ multiplex PCR. The table lists over 110,000 clones, around 94% of them singletons. This material consisted of peripheral blood, taken 28 days after the second AZD1222 dose. These receptors all stem from an adult who received the AZD1222 COVID-19 vaccine. CDR3s include the opening cysteine and the closing phenylalanine or tryptophan. The D gene is left open where the match is weak. Some rows have no size entry. The others give once, few or many, or a class for an expanded clone.

size: -; V: TRBV11-2; D: -; J: TRBJ2-7; CDR3: CASSRTGNPSYEQYF; DNA: TGTGCCAGCAGCCGTACAGGGAACCCCTCCTACGAGCAGTACTTC
size: -; V: TRBV10-3; D: -; J: TRBJ2-2; CDR3: CAISDELPGRSGELFF; DNA: TGTGCCATCAGTGACGAGCTTCCCGGGAGATCCGGGGAGCTGTTTTTT
size: -; V: TRBV19; D: -; J: TRBJ1-2; CDR3: CASSSEGDYGYTF; DNA: TGTGCCAGTAGTAGTGAGGGAGACTATGGCTACACCTTC
size: -; V: TRBV2; D: -; J: TRBJ1-4; CDR3: CASSEGAQGNEKLFF; DNA: TGTGCCAGCAGTGAAGGAGCACAGGGTAATGAAAAACTGTTTTTT
size: once; V: TRBV19; D: -; J: TRBJ1-1; CDR3: CASSSHRRTEAFF; DNA: TGTGCCAGTAGTAGTCACCGGCGCACTGAAGCTTTCTTT
size: -; V: TRBV28; D: -; J: TRBJ1-2; CDR3: CASSLRTAPRSYGYTF; DNA: TGTGCCAGCAGTTTACGTACGGCCCCACGGTCCTATGGCTACACCTTC
size: -; V: TRBV2; D: -; J: TRBJ1-2; CDR3: CASSDNKDYGYTF; DNA: TGTGCCAGCAGTGATAACAAGGACTATGGCTACACCTTC
size: -; V: TRBV10-2; D: TRBD1; J: TRBJ1-5; CDR3: CASRARTGEGNQPQHF; DNA: TGCGCCAGCAGGGCCAGGACAGGGGAGGGCAATCAGCCCCAGCATTTT
size: -; V: TRBV5-1; D: TRBD1; J: TRBJ2-1; CDR3: CASSLVGTGFNEQFF; DNA: TGCGCCAGCAGCTTGGTCGGGACAGGGTTCAATGAGCAGTTCTTC
size: -; V: TRBV2; D: TRBD1; J: TRBJ1-2; CDR3: CASRPGTGGGYTF; DNA: TGTGCCAGCAGGCCCGGGACAGGTGGTGGCTACACCTTC
size: -; V: TRBV24-1; D: TRBD1; J: TRBJ1-1; CDR3: CATSESRTGSRCTEAFF; DNA: TGTGCCACCAGTGAATCCAGGACAGGGAGTCGGTGCACTGAAGCTTTCTTT
size: -; V: TRBV6-2/TRBV6-3; D: -; J: TRBJ2-5; CDR3: CASSNSGRVLETQYF; DNA: TGTGCCAGCAGTAACTCGGGCAGGGTATTAGAGACCCAGTACTTC
size: -; V: TRBV6-5; D: -; J: TRBJ1-1; CDR3: CASRELGTEAFF; DNA: TGTGCCAGCAGGGAGCTGGGGACTGAAGCTTTCTTT
size: -; V: TRBV7-3; D: -; J: TRBJ2-1; CDR3: CASSPSRGPYNEQFF; DNA: TGTGCCAGCAGCCCCTCACGGGGCCCCTACAATGAGCAGTTCTTC
size: -; V: TRBV5-4; D: TRBD1; J: TRBJ1-2; CDR3: CASSRDSANYGYTF; DNA: TGTGCCAGCAGCAGGGACAGCGCTAACTATGGCTACACCTTC
size: -; V: TRBV4-3; D: -; J: TRBJ2-1; CDR3: CASSQDNWNEQFF; DNA: TGCGCCAGCAGCCAAGATAACTGGAATGAGCAGTTCTTC
size: -; V: TRBV7-2; D: -; J: TRBJ2-5; CDR3: CASSLQDKQTQYF; DNA: TGTGCCAGCAGCTTACAGGATAAGCAGACCCAGTACTTC
size: -; V: TRBV7-9; D: -; J: TRBJ2-5; CDR3: CASSPWATSRETQYF; DNA: TGTGCCAGCAGCCCTTGGGCCACTAGTCGAGAGACCCAGTACTTC
size: -; V: TRBV11-2; D: -; J: TRBJ2-3; CDR3: CASSKTNPGLTSRTDTQYF; DNA: TGTGCCAGCAGCAAAACCAACCCGGGACTCACTAGCCGCACAGATACGCAGTATTTT
size: -; V: TRBV20-1; D: TRBD1; J: TRBJ1-4; CDR3: CSASAQGAFNEKLFF; DNA: TGCAGTGCTAGTGCACAGGGGGCGTTTAATGAAAAACTGTTTTTT
size: once; V: TRBV9; D: -; J: TRBJ1-5; CDR3: CASSVRGGPGQPQHF; DNA: TGTGCCAGCAGCGTCAGAGGAGGGCCAGGGCAGCCCCAGCATTTT
size: -; V: TRBV5-6; D: -; J: TRBJ1-1; CDR3: CASSRPGNTEAFF; DNA: TGTGCCAGCAGCCGGCCCGGGAACACTGAAGCTTTCTTT
size: -; V: TRBV27; D: -; J: TRBJ2-1; CDR3: CASSLTFGQRGNEQFF; DNA: TGTGCCAGCAGTTTAACATTCGGACAGAGAGGGAATGAGCAGTTCTTC
size: -; V: TRBV7-9; D: TRBD1; J: TRBJ1-2; CDR3: CASSPGQGRGGYTF; DNA: TGTGCCAGCAGCCCGGGACAGGGACGAGGCGGCTACACCTTC
size: -; V: TRBV5-1; D: TRBD1; J: TRBJ1-2; CDR3: CASSLATGVGYGYTF; DNA: TGCGCCAGCAGCTTGGCCACAGGGGTGGGCTATGGCTACACCTTC
size: -; V: TRBV15; D: -; J: TRBJ1-5; CDR3: CATSPPGAPQHF; DNA: TGTGCCACCAGCCCCCCCGGAGCGCCCCAGCATTTT
size: once; V: TRBV19; D: -; J: TRBJ1-1; CDR3: CASSMVIAGNTEAFF; DNA: TGTGCCAGTAGTATGGTAATCGCGGGGAACACTGAAGCTTTCTTT
size: -; V: TRBV30; D: -; J: TRBJ1-3; CDR3: CAWRRRERGNTIYF; DNA: TGTGCCTGGAGACGCAGGGAGAGGGGAAACACCATATATTTT
size: -; V: TRBV6-5; D: -; J: TRBJ1-2; CDR3: CASRTPGAMGYTF; DNA: TGTGCCAGCAGAACCCCAGGGGCTATGGGCTACACCTTC
size: -; V: TRBV4-2; D: -; J: TRBJ1-2; CDR3: CASSQEEERRDYGYTF; DNA: TGTGCCAGCAGCCAAGAAGAAGAGCGCCGGGACTATGGCTACACCTTC
size: -; V: TRBV18; D: TRBD1; J: TRBJ1-5; CDR3: CASSPQGAGEPQHF; DNA: TGTGCCAGCTCACCCCAGGGGGCGGGCGAGCCCCAGCATTTT
size: -; V: TRBV7-9; D: -; J: TRBJ1-1; CDR3: CASSLEGIGTEAFF; DNA: TGTGCCAGCAGCTTGGAAGGTATCGGCACTGAAGCTTTCTTT
size: -; V: TRBV5-1; D: -; J: TRBJ1-1; CDR3: CASGMGGGNTEAFF; DNA: TGCGCCAGCGGCATGGGGGGAGGGAACACTGAAGCTTTCTTT
size: -; V: TRBV11-2; D: TRBD1; J: TRBJ2-1; CDR3: CASSPDRVNNEQFF; DNA: TGTGCCAGCAGCCCGGACAGGGTAAACAATGAGCAGTTCTTC
size: -; V: TRBV2; D: -; J: TRBJ1-2; CDR3: CARMGGYGYTF; DNA: TGTGCCAGAATGGGGGGCTATGGCTACACCTTC
size: -; V: TRBV12-3/TRBV12-4; D: -; J: TRBJ1-2; CDR3: CASSNRYGYTF; DNA: TGTGCCAGCAGCAACCGCTATGGCTACACCTTC
size: -; V: TRBV3-1/TRBV3-2; D: TRBD1; J: TRBJ2-1; CDR3: CASSPQGAYFYNEQFF; DNA: TGTGCCAGCAGCCCCCAGGGGGCTTACTTCTACAATGAGCAGTTCTTC
size: -; V: TRBV5-6; D: TRBD2; J: TRBJ2-7; CDR3: CASSGTSGSISYEQYF; DNA: TGTGCCAGCAGCGGGACTAGCGGGAGCATCTCCTACGAGCAGTACTTC
size: -; V: TRBV29-1; D: -; J: TRBJ1-4; CDR3: CSVALAPGTNEKLFF; DNA: TGCAGCGTTGCACTTGCGCCAGGGACGAATGAAAAACTGTTTTTT
size: -; V: TRBV9; D: -; J: TRBJ2-7; CDR3: CASSAVAEPFYEQYF; DNA: TGTGCCAGCAGCGCAGTAGCGGAGCCATTCTACGAGCAGTACTTC
size: -; V: TRBV6-6; D: -; J: TRBJ2-5; CDR3: CASSYGQETQYF; DNA: TGTGCCAGCAGTTACGGTCAAGAGACCCAGTACTTC
size: -; V: TRBV10-3; D: TRBD1; J: TRBJ2-6; CDR3: CAITRGQGSGANVLTF; DNA: TGTGCCATCACGCGAGGACAGGGTTCTGGGGCCAACGTCCTGACTTTC